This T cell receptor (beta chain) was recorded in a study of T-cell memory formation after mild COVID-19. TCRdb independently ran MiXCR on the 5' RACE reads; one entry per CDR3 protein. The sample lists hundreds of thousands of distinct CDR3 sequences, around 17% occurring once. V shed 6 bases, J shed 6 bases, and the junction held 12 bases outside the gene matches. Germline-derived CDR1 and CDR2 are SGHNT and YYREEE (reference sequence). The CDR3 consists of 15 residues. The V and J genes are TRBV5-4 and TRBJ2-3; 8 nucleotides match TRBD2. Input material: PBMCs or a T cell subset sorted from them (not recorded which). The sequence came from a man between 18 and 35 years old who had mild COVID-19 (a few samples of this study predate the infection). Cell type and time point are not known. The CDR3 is CASKPAGVLTDTQYF. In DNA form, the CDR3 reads TGTGCCAGCAAACCAGCGGGGGTCCTCACTGATACGCAGTATTTT.